This is a list of T cell receptor beta chains from one sample in a study of T cell changes during pregnancy in multiple sclerosis. TCRdb's copy holds only in-frame clones and misses some; the assay was immunoSEQ multiplex PCR. There are under 70,000 clones in the sample; roughly nine tenths occur only once, and 0.6% to 0.8% lies in the top ten. The sequencing used CD4+ T cells from peripheral blood mononuclear cells, collected in the first trimester of pregnancy. These receptors were taken from a female donor with multiple sclerosis, enrolled in a pregnancy study. Both conserved end residues are part of each CDR3. D genes are given only for firm matches. Clone size appears in some rows only: once, few, many, or a class for an expanded clone.

D gene	V gene	clone size	J gene	CDR3 DNA	CDR3 protein
TRBD2	TRBV7-6	-	TRBJ2-5	TGTGCCAGCAGCTTAGATCCTAGCGGGGGCGGGACCCAGTACTTC	CASSLDPSGGGTQYF
TRBD1	TRBV18	once	TRBJ2-2	TGTGCCAGCTCACTAAACAGGGGGCCCAACACCGGGGAGCTGTTTTTT	CASSLNRGPNTGELFF
-	TRBV12-2	-	TRBJ2-2	TGTGCAAGTCGCATCCCGACCTGGGCGAAAAACACCGGGGAGCTGTTTTTT	CASRIPTWAKNTGELFF
TRBD1	TRBV19	-	TRBJ2-2	TGTGCCAGTAGTCTCCGACAGGGGCTGGGCGGGGAGCTGTTTTTT	CASSLRQGLGGELFF
TRBD2	TRBV9	-	TRBJ2-1	TGTGCCAGCAGCGTAGACGCGGGGGGGGCATTGTACAATGAGCAGTTCTTC	CASSVDAGGALYNEQFF
-	TRBV6-5	-	TRBJ2-2	TGTGCCAGCAGGCCCGGGACATCGAACACCGGGGAGCTGTTTTTT	CASRPGTSNTGELFF
-	TRBV6-1	-	TRBJ1-6	TGTGCCAGCAGTGAGGGGACATCCTCTTCACCCCTCCACTTT	CASSEGTSSSPLHF
-	TRBV20-1	-	TRBJ2-1	TGCAGTGCTAGTAGACAGAACGAGCAGTTCTTC	CSASRQNEQFF
TRBD1	TRBV5-4	-	TRBJ1-6	TGTGCCAGCAGCTTCAGGACAGGGTATAATTCACCCCCCCACTTT	CASSFRTGYNSPPHF
-	TRBV5-1	-	TRBJ1-1	TGCGCCAGCAGCTTGGGGCAGGTTAACACTGAAGCTTTCTTT	CASSLGQVNTEAFF
TRBD1	TRBV15	-	TRBJ1-2	TGTGCCACCAGCAGAGATTTTCAGGGGGCTGGCTATGGCTACACCTTC	CATSRDFQGAGYGYTF
-	TRBV6-1	-	TRBJ1-1	TGTGCCAGCAGTGAAGCAAGCCGAGGGGGCACTGAAGCTTTCTTT	CASSEASRGGTEAFF
-	TRBV4-3	-	TRBJ2-6	TGCGCCAGCAGCCAAGATAGTCCTGGGGCCAACGTCCTGACTTTC	CASSQDSPGANVLTF
TRBD1	TRBV11-1	once	TRBJ1-2	TGTGCCAGCAGCAGACGACAGGGACCCTCTAACTATGGCTACACCTTC	CASSRRQGPSNYGYTF
TRBD1	TRBV4-2	-	TRBJ1-6	TGTGCCAGCAGCCAAGATTCGCCTTGGCAGGGGGCGTCCCCCCCCCTCCACTTT	CASSQDSPWQGASPPLHF
-	TRBV11-2	-	TRBJ1-2	TGTGCCAGCGCCCGGGGATATAACTATGGCTACACCTTC	CASARGYNYGYTF
-	TRBV9	-	TRBJ2-5	TGTGCCAGCAGCGTAGCCCCCCGGGGAGGCCTAGGGAAAGAGACCCAGTACTTC	CASSVAPRGGLGKETQYF
TRBD1	TRBV28	-	TRBJ1-1	TGTGCCAGCAGTTTATCTGCAGGGGGTGGTACTGAAGCTTTCTTT	CASSLSAGGGTEAFF
TRBD1	TRBV4-2	-	TRBJ2-7	TGTGCCAGCAGCCAAGATGAGGGGGCAACCTACGAGCAGTACTTC	CASSQDEGATYEQYF
TRBD2	TRBV5-1	-	TRBJ2-1	TGCGCCAGCAGCCCGGGGGGGTACAATGAGCAGTTCTTC	CASSPGGYNEQFF
TRBD1	TRBV10-3	-	TRBJ1-1	TGTGCCATCACCCTGGGACAGGGAGGCACTGAAGCTTTCTTT	CAITLGQGGTEAFF
TRBD1	TRBV5-6	-	TRBJ1-5	TGTGCCAGCAGCAAGACAGGGTATAGCAATCAGCCCCAGCATTTT	CASSKTGYSNQPQHF
TRBD2	TRBV4-2	-	TRBJ2-3	TGTGCCAGCAGCCAAGATACGGGGGGTTGGGCAGATACGCAGTATTTT	CASSQDTGGWADTQYF
-	TRBV7-3	-	TRBJ1-5	TGTGCCAGCAGCTTAACGGGGCAGCGCAATCAGCCCCAGCATTTT	CASSLTGQRNQPQHF
TRBD2	TRBV30	-	TRBJ2-1	TGTGCCTGGAGTGCCTTAGCGGGGGGGCGACAGTTCTTC	CAWSALAGGRQFF
-	TRBV7-2	once	TRBJ2-1	TGTGCCAGCAGGTTACAGGGTCCTAGCTCCTACAATGAGCAGTTCTTC	CASRLQGPSSYNEQFF
-	TRBV29-1	-	TRBJ2-7	TGCAGCGCTCAGGGCTCCTACGAGCAGTACTTC	CSAQGSYEQYF
TRBD1	TRBV10-3	-	TRBJ1-5	TGTGCCATCAGGGGTACAGGGGATAGCAATCAGCCCCAGCATTTT	CAIRGTGDSNQPQHF
TRBD1	TRBV5-6	-	TRBJ1-6	TGTGCCAGCAGTGTATACAGGGGTTCACCCCTCCACTTT	CASSVYRGSPLHF
-	TRBV5-5	-	TRBJ2-7	TGTGCCAGCAGCGGCGGGCATCTGGGGAACGAGCAGTACTTC	CASSGGHLGNEQYF
-	TRBV4-2	-	TRBJ2-5	TGTGCCAGCAGCCAAGCTGCGGTTTTCGAGACCCAGTACTTC	CASSQAAVFETQYF
-	TRBV6-1	-	TRBJ1-5	TGTGCCAGCAGTGATGAGGGTCGCATTCGTCAGCCCCAGCATTTT	CASSDEGRIRQPQHF
TRBD1	TRBV6-4	-	TRBJ2-5	TGTGCCAGCAGGCCTACAGGGGGCCTAGGTGAGACCCAGTACTTC	CASRPTGGLGETQYF
-	TRBV7-9	-	TRBJ2-5	TGTGCCAGCAGCCCCTGGCCAGATACAGGGTCCAAAGAGACCCAGTACTTC	CASSPWPDTGSKETQYF
TRBD1	TRBV27	-	TRBJ1-2	TGTGCCAGCAGTTTCAGGGGGAACTATGGCTACACCTTC	CASSFRGNYGYTF
-	TRBV5-6	once	TRBJ1-6	TGTGCCAGCAGCCGGGGAACTGGCCTTAGTTCACCCCTCCACTTT	CASSRGTGLSSPLHF
-	TRBV4-2	-	TRBJ1-1	TGTGCCAGCAGCCAAGCAGGACAGCCGAACACTGAAGCTTTCTTT	CASSQAGQPNTEAFF
-	TRBV7-2	-	TRBJ1-5	TGTGCCAGCAGCTTTGCAGCGGACCAGCCCCAGCATTTT	CASSFAADQPQHF
-	TRBV2	-	TRBJ1-1	TGTGCCAGCAGCGGTTATGCGGGGGGGAACACTGAAGCTTTCTTT	CASSGYAGGNTEAFF
TRBD2	TRBV7-9	once	TRBJ2-3	TGTGCCAGCAGACCATATTCCGGGACTAGCGGTAGCACAGATACGCAGTATTTT	CASRPYSGTSGSTDTQYF
TRBD2	TRBV19	-	TRBJ2-1	TGTGCCAGTAGTTTAACTAGCGGGGGGGTACAGAATGAGCAGTTCTTC	CASSLTSGGVQNEQFF
TRBD1	TRBV9	-	TRBJ1-1	TGTGCCAGCAGCTTTATGACAGGGATGAACACTGAAGCTTTCTTT	CASSFMTGMNTEAFF
-	TRBV7-2	-	TRBJ1-2	TGTGCCAGTTCCCGTACTGGACAGCCTAACTATGGCTACACCTTC	CASSRTGQPNYGYTF
-	TRBV19	-	TRBJ2-5	TGTGCCAGTAGTATCCGTAGGGGGGAGACCCAGTACTTC	CASSIRRGETQYF
-	TRBV7-9	-	TRBJ1-6	TGTGCCAGCAGCTTATTCCCCTCGCCCCTCCACTTT	CASSLFPSPLHF
TRBD1	TRBV25-1	-	TRBJ1-2	TGTGCCAGCAGTGGAACAGGGGGCGTTTTTTACTATGGCTACACCTTC	CASSGTGGVFYYGYTF
TRBD1	TRBV10-3	-	TRBJ1-1	TGTGCCATCAGTGGGGACAGCCGAAGAGAAGCTTTCTTT	CAISGDSRREAFF
TRBD1	TRBV18	-	TRBJ2-7	TGTGCCAGCTCACCGGCGGAGGACAGGGCTGGCGAGCAGTACTTC	CASSPAEDRAGEQYF
TRBD2	TRBV7-2	-	TRBJ2-7	TGTGCCAGCAGCTATCCGGGGGCGCGGGGGGGCGAGCAGTACTTC	CASSYPGARGGEQYF
TRBD1	TRBV30	-	TRBJ1-4	TGTGCCTGGAGTGATTTGGGACAGCCCTATGAAAAACTGTTTTTT	CAWSDLGQPYEKLFF
-	TRBV6-5	-	TRBJ2-7	TGTGCCAGCAGTTACTCGAGAGGGAACTACGAGCAGTACTTC	CASSYSRGNYEQYF
TRBD2	TRBV7-8	-	TRBJ2-3	TGTGCCAGCAGCTCGGGGGGGCCTCGGGATACGCAGTATTTT	CASSSGGPRDTQYF
-	TRBV19	-	TRBJ1-5	TGTGCCAGTAGTATGCTAGGGGCGAATCAGCCCCAGCATTTT	CASSMLGANQPQHF
-	TRBV29-1	-	TRBJ2-7	TGCAGCGTCGCCCCGGGAGCCTACGAGCAGTACTTC	CSVAPGAYEQYF
TRBD1	TRBV13	-	TRBJ2-6	TGTGCCAGCAGCTCTCAAACCGGGACAGGTAAACACTCTGGGGCCAACGTCCTGACTTTC	CASSSQTGTGKHSGANVLTF